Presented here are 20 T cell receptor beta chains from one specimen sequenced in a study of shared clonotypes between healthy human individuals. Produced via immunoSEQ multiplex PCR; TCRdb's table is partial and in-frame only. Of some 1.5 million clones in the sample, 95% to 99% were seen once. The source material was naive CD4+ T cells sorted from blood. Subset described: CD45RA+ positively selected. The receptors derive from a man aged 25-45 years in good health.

CDR3 protein: CASRPGAGRDNEQFF. DNA of the CDR3: TGCGCCAGCAGACCTGGGGCAGGGAGGGACAATGAGCAGTTCTTC. The rearrangement links TRBV10-2 to TRBJ2-1; 7 bases are shared with TRBD2. The trim removed 6 bases at V and 5 bases at J, leaving 10 bases unmatched. There are 15 residues in the CDR3. Germline V gene lookup returns CDR1 WSHSY and CDR2 SAAADI.

The CDR3 DNA is TGTGCCAGCAGTGTGGAAAAGGGGGAGTACGAGCAGTACTTC. Translation: CASSVEKGEYEQYF. The rearrangement joins TRBV6-5 to TRBJ2-7; maybe TRBD1 (6 bases). The V end was cut by 5 bases, the J end by 4 bases, with 15 bases between. CDR3 size: 14 residues. Germline V gene data show CDR1 as MNHEY and CDR2 as SVGAGI.

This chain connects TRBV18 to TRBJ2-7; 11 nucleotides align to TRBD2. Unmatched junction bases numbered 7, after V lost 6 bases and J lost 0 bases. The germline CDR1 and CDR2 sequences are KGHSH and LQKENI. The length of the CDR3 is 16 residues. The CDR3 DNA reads TGTGCCAGCTCCCCGACTAGCGGGATTAGCTCCTACGAGCAGTACTTC. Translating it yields CASSPTSGISSYEQYF. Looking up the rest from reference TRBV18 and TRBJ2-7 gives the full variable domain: NAGVMQNPRHLVRRRGQEARLRCSPMKGHSHVYWYRQLPEEGLKFMVYLQKENIIDESGMPKERFSAEFPKEGPSILRIQQVVRGDSAAYFCASSPTSGISSYEQYFGPGTRLTVT.

CDR3 amino acids: CASSRDRTTGELFF. The CDR3 bases are TGTGCCAGCAGCCGAGACAGGACCACCGGGGAGCTGTTTTTT. This rearrangement joins TRBV7-7 to TRBJ2-2, with a weak D call TRBD1 (6 bases). CDR1 is SSHAT and CDR2 is FNYEAQ in the germline V gene (reference sequence). V lost 5 bases and J lost 4, with 11 bases in between. The CDR3 consists of 14 residues.

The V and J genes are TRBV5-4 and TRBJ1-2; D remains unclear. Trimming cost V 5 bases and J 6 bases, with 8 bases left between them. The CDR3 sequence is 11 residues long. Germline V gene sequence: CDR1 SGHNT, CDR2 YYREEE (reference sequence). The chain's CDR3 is CASSREDGYTF. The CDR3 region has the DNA TGTGCCAGCAGTAGGGAGGATGGCTACACCTTC.

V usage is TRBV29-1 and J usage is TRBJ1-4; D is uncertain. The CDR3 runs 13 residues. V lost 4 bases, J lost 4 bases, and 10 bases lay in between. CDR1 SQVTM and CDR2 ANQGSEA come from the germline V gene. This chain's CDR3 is CSVAKNLNEKLFF. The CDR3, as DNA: TGCAGCGTTGCCAAGAACCTTAATGAAAAACTGTTTTTT.

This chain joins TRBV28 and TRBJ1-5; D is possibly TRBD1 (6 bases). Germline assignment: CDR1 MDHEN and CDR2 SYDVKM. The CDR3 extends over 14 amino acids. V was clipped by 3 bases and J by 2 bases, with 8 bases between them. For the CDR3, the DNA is TGTGCCAGCAGTTTCGCAGGGGGCAATCAGCCCCAGCATTTT. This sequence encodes CASSFAGGNQPQHF.

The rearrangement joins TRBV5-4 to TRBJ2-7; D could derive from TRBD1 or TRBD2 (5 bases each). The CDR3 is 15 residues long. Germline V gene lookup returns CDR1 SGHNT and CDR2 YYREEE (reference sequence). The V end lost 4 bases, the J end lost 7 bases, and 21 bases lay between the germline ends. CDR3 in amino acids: CASSTRGSGSSEQYF. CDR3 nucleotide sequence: TGTGCCAGCAGCACCCGGGGCTCAGGGTCTTCAGAGCAGTACTTC.

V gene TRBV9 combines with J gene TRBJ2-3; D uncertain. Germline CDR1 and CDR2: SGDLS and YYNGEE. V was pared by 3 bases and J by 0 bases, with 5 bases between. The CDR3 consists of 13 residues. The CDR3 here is CASSARSTDTQYF. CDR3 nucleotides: TGTGCCAGCAGCGCGAGGAGCACAGATACGCAGTATTTT.

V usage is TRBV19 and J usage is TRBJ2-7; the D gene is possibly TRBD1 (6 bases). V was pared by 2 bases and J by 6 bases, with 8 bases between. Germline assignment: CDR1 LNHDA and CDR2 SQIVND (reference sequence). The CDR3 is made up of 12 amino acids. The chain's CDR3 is CASSITGTEQYF. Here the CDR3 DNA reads TGTGCCAGTAGTATAACAGGGACCGAGCAGTACTTC.

The CDR3 reads CAISESVRGQYF. CDR3 DNA: TGTGCCATCAGTGAGTCGGTAAGGGGGCAGTACTTC. The V and J genes are TRBV10-3 and TRBJ2-7, with a weak D call TRBD1 (5 bases). Germline CDR1 ENHRY, CDR2 SYGVKD. The CDR3 spans 12 residues. Trimming took off 0 bases at V and 9 bases at J, with 9 bases between the two ends.

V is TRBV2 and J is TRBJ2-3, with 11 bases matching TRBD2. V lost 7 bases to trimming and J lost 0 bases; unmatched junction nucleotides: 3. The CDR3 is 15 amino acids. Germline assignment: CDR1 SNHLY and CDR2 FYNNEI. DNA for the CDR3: TGTGCCAGCACCCGACTAGCGGGGAGCACAGATACGCAGTATTTT. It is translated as CASTRLAGSTDTQYF.

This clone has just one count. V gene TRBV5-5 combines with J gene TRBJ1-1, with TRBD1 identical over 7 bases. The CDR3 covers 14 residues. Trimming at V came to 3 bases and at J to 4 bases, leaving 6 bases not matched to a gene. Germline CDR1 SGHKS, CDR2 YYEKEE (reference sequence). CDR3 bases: TGTGCCAGCAGCTCTGGACAGGCGGGCACTGAAGCTTTCTTT. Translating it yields CASSSGQAGTEAFF.

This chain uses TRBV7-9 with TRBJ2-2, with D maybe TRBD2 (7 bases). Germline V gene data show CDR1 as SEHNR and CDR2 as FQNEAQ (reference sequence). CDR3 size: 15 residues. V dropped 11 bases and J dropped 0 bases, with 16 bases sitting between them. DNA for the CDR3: TGTGCCGGGAGGGGGAAACAGTCGAACACCGGGGAGCTGTTTTTT. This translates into CAGRGKQSNTGELFF.

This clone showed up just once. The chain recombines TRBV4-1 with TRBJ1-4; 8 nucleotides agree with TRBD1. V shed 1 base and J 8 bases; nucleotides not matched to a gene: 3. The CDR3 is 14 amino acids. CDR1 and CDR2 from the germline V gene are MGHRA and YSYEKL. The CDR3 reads CASSQGQGLEKLFF. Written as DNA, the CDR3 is TGCGCCAGCAGCCAAGGACAGGGGCTAGAAAAACTGTTTTTT.

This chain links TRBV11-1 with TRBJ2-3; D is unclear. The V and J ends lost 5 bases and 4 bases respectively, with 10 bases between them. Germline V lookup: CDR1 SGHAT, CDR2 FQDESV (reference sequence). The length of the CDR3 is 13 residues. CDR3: CASSHLWADTQYF. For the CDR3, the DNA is TGTGCCAGCAGCCATTTGTGGGCAGATACGCAGTATTTT.

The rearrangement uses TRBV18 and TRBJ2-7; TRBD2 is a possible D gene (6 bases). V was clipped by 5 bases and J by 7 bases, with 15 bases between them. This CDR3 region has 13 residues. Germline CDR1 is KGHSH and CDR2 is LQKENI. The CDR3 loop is CASSYEVSGEQYF. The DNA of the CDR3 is TGTGCCAGCTCATACGAAGTGAGCGGGGAGCAGTACTTC.

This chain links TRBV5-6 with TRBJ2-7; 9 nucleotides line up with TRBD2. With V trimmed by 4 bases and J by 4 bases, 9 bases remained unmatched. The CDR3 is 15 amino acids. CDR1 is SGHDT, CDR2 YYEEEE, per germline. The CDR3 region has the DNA TGTGCCAGCAGCCCCCCCGGGACTAGCAGTTACGAGCAGTACTTC. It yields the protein CASSPPGTSSYEQYF. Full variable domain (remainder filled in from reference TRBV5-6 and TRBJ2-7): DAGVTQSPTHLIKTRGQQVTLRCSPKSGHDTVSWYQQALGQGPQFIFQYYEEEERQRGNFPDRFSGHQFPNYSSELNVNALLLGDSALYLCASSPPGTSSYEQYFGPGTRLTVT.

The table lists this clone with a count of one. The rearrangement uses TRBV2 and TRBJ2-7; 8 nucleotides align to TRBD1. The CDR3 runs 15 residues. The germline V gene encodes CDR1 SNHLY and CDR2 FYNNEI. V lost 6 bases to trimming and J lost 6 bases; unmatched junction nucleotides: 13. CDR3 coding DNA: TGTGCCAGCAGCCCGAGAAACAGGGGGACCTCCGAGCAGTACTTC. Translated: CASSPRNRGTSEQYF.

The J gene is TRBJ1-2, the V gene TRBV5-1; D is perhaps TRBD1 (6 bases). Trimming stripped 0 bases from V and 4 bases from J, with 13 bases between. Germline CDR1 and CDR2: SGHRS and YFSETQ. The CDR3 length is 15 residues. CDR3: CASSLDNRASYGYTF. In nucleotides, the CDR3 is TGCGCCAGCAGCTTGGATAACAGGGCGAGCTATGGCTACACCTTC.